The 15 T cell receptor beta chains in this list originate from one sample, sequenced in a study of Ad26.COV2.S vaccination and SARS-CoV-2 variants. Using immunoSEQ multiplex PCR, the repertoire was profiled, and TCRdb retains in-frame clones only, with some absent. The sample holds some 180,000 clones; around 85% are singletons and the top ten take about 5.9%. Sequenced material: peripheral blood, taken after recovery from COVID-19. These receptors came from a human donor who had recovered from COVID-19.

V is TRBV6-6 and J is TRBJ1-5, with D tentatively TRBD1 (6 bases). The CDR3 is 15 residues long. The germline V gene has CDR1 MNHNY and CDR2 SVGAGI (reference sequence). Trimming cost V 7 bases and J 5 bases, with 18 bases left between them. CDR3 bases: TGTGCCAGCACCATTTCCCTACAGGGTTATCAGCCCCAGCATTTT. Amino acids: CASTISLQGYQPQHF.

The chain carries TRBV28 and TRBJ2-3; the D gene is possibly TRBD2 (5 bases). CDR1 is MDHEN and CDR2 is SYDVKM in the germline V gene. The CDR3 consists of 12 residues. Trimming stripped 4 bases from V and 8 bases from J, with 10 bases between. CDR3 amino acids: CASSSLGGTQYF. In DNA, the CDR3 is TGTGCCAGCAGTTCCCTAGGAGGTACGCAGTATTTT.

The CDR3 sequence: CASSVGSNSPLHF. DNA of the CDR3: TGTGCCAGCAGCGTAGGGTCCAATTCACCCCTCCACTTT. This chain uses TRBV9 with TRBJ1-6; D is ambiguous. CDR1 and CDR2 from the germline V gene are SGDLS and YYNGEE. The CDR3 sequence is 13 residues long. Trimming left V 0 bases short and J 7 bases short, with 5 bases between.

The rearrangement joins TRBV2 to TRBJ1-1; D is unresolved. With 8 bases removed from V and 6 bases from J, the gap between germline ends came to 13 bases. Looked up from germline, CDR1 is SNHLY and CDR2 is FYNNEI. This CDR3 region has 12 residues. CDR3 sequence reads: CASGVLVAEAFF. DNA for the CDR3: TGTGCCAGCGGCGTTTTGGTCGCTGAAGCTTTCTTT.

This clone appeared once. This chain connects TRBV3-1 (or the pseudogene TRBV3-2) to TRBJ2-7, with a possible D match to TRBD1 (6 bases). V lost 0 bases, J lost 5 bases, and 14 bases lay in between. This CDR3 spans 15 amino acids. In germline, CDR1 is LGHDT, CDR2 YNNKEL (reference sequence). The CDR3 is CASSQDPGDPNEQYF. The CDR3 DNA sequence: TGTGCCAGCAGCCAAGATCCAGGGGACCCTAACGAGCAGTACTTC.

CDR3 sequence (DNA): TGTGCCAGCAGTGAACCCGGTGGTAGTACAATTCAGTACTTC. This gives the protein CASSEPGGSTIQYF. The rearrangement links TRBV25-1 to TRBJ2-4; D remains unclear. The CDR3 length is 14 residues. The V end was cut by 2 bases, the J end by 10 bases, with 15 bases between. CDR1 and CDR2 from the germline V gene are MGHDK and SYGVNS.

The CDR3 here is CASNEGQYTEAFF. The DNA of the CDR3 is TGTGCCAGCAACGAGGGACAGTACACTGAAGCTTTCTTT. V is TRBV2 and J is TRBJ1-1; 7 bases agree with TRBD1. From germline, CDR1 is SNHLY and CDR2 FYNNEI. The junction had 5 bases not matched to a gene; V was cut back by 7 bases and J by 3 bases. This CDR3 contains 13 residues.

The J gene is TRBJ2-7, the V gene TRBV6-5; D remains unclear. Between the trimmed V and J ends, which lost 5 bases and 2 bases, there was a span of 4 bases. The CDR3 totals 11 residues. The germline CDR1 and CDR2 sequences are MNHEY and SVGAGI. The CDR3 here is CASSHTYEQYF. The CDR3 region has the DNA TGTGCCAGCAGTCATACCTACGAGCAGTACTTC.

The rearrangement joins TRBV24-1 to TRBJ1-5; the D gene is possibly TRBD1 (5 bases). This CDR3 comprises 13 residues. The V end lost 5 bases, the J end lost 4 bases, and 8 bases lay between the germline ends. Germline-derived CDR1 and CDR2 are KGHDR and SFDVKD. The CDR3 DNA is TGTGCCACCAGTGGAAGGGGAAATCAGCCCCAGCATTTT. Its translation: CATSGRGNQPQHF.

This chain's CDR3 is CSVVLRERYEQYF. The CDR3 bases are TGCAGCGTTGTCCTGCGGGAGAGGTACGAGCAGTACTTC. The chain combines TRBV29-1 with TRBJ2-7; 7 bases fit TRBD2. Trimming took 4 bases from V and 4 from J; bases not matched to a gene: 7. The CDR3 runs to 13 residues. From germline, CDR1 is SQVTM and CDR2 ANQGSEA.

The V gene is TRBV7-2, the J gene TRBJ1-2; D is ambiguous. Germline V gene sequence: CDR1 SGHTA, CDR2 FQGNSA. This CDR3 spans 13 amino acids. V was shortened by 1 base and J by 1 base, with 4 bases between the two germline ends. For the CDR3, the DNA is TGTGCCAGCAGCTTAGTTTTTAACTATGGCTACACCTTC. Translated, it gives CASSLVFNYGYTF.

The sample holds one count of this clone. The V call is TRBV18, the J call TRBJ1-1; 10 bases are shared with TRBD1. CDR1 and CDR2 from the germline V gene are KGHSH and LQKENI. This CDR3 spans 14 amino acids. The J segment lost 5 bases and the V segment lost 6 bases, leaving 6 bases of the junction unmatched. CDR3 DNA sequence: TGTGCCAGCTCTAAGACAGGGGGCGCGACTGAAGCTTTCTTT. It codes for CASSKTGGATEAFF.

V is TRBV28 and J is TRBJ1-1, with D hard to call. Between the trimmed V and J ends, which lost 0 bases and 3 bases, there was a span of 8 bases. Germline V gene lookup returns CDR1 MDHEN and CDR2 SYDVKM. The CDR3 has 14 residues. The CDR3, as DNA: TGTGCCAGCAGTTTATGGCAGCCGGACACTGAAGCTTTCTTT. Translated: CASSLWQPDTEAFF.

The chain joins TRBV2 to TRBJ1-2; TRBD1 might be the D (6 bases). Germline V CDR1 and CDR2: SNHLY, FYNNEI. This CDR3 contains 14 residues. V lost 6 bases to trimming and J lost 3 bases, with 14 bases between them. The CDR3 loop reads CASRARGVDYGYTF. The DNA of the CDR3 is TGTGCCAGCAGGGCCAGGGGTGTGGACTATGGCTACACCTTC.

The chain is built from TRBV13 and TRBJ1-3; D gene ambiguous. V was pared by 1 base and J by 0 bases, with 7 bases between. Per the germline V gene, CDR1 is PRHDT and CDR2 is FYEKMQ (reference sequence). This CDR3 is built from 15 residues. In DNA form, the CDR3 reads TGTGCCAGCAGCTTAGACACACGCTCTGGAAACACCATATATTTT. This encodes CASSLDTRSGNTIYF.